Included here is one TCR beta chain sequence, with context. The sample originates from a study of cytomegalovirus exposure and HLA in healthy donors. PCR employed 60 Vbeta and 13 Jbeta primers. Clones were read by immunoSEQ multiplex PCR, and TCRdb kept only the in-frame ones, dropping some. The repertoire shows 60,000 to 75,000 clones; the top ten hold about 3.8%. CDR3 length: 18 residues. CDR1 SGHRS and CDR2 YFSETQ come from the germline V gene. J lost 3 bases, V lost 0 bases, and 11 bases had no gene match. The TCR was taken from a female donor in good health and CMV-seropositive. The V call is TRBV5-1, the J call TRBJ2-7, with 11 bases that match TRBD2. The sequencing sample was made of PBMCs. The CDR3 region is CASSLAKGLAGFVYEQYF. CDR3 DNA: TGCGCCAGCAGCTTGGCGAAAGGACTAGCGGGTTTCGTCTACGAGCAGTACTTC.